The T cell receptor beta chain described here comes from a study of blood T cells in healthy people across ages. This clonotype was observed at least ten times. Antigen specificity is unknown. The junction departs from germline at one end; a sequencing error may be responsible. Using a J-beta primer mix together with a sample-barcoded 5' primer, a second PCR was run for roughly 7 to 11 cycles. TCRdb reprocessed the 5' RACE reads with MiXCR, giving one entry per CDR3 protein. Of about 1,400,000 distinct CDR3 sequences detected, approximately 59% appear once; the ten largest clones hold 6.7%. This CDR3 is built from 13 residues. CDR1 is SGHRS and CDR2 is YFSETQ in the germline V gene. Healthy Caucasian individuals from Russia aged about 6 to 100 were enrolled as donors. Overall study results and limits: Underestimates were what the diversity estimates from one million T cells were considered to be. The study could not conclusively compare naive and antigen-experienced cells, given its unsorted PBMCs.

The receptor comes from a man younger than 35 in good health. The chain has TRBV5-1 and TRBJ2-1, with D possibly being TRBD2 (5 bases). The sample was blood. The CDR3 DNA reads TGTGCCAGCAGCTTAGTGGCGGGCAATGAGCAGTTCTTC. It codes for CASSLVAGNEQFF.